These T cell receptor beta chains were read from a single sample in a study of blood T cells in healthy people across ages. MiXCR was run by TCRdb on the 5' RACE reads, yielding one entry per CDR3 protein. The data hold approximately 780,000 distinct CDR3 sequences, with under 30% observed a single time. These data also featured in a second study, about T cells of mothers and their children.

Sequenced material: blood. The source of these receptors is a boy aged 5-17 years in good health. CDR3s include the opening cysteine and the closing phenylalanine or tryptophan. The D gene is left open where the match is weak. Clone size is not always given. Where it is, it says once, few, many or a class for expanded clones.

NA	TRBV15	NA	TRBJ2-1	TGTGCCACCAGCAGAGACCCGGCAGGAGATGAGCAGTTCTTC	CATSRDPAGDEQFF
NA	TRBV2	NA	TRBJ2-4	TGTGCCAGCAGTGCCGAGGGTTTGAAGATTCAGTACTTC	CASSAEGLKIQYF
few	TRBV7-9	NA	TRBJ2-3	TGTGCCAGCAGCTCCACCGGACTCACCACAGATACGCAGTATTTT	CASSSTGLTTDTQYF
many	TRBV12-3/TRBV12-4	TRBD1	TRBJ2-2	TGTGCCAGCAGTGTGGGACAGGGTTCTACCGGGGAGCTGTTTTTT	CASSVGQGSTGELFF
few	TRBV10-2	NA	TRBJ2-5	TGCGCCAGCGTTTCTGGGGAAGGCCAAGAGACCCAGTACTTC	CASVSGEGQETQYF
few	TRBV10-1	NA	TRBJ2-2	TGCGCCAGCACCCCGGGGGGACAGCTTAACACCGGGGAGCTGTTTTTT	CASTPGGQLNTGELFF
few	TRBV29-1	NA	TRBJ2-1	TGCAGCGTTGGACGGAACAATGAGCAGTTCTTC	CSVGRNNEQFF
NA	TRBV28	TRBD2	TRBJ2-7	TGTGCCAGCAGTTTAGAGACTCAGGGCGGGAGCGGGGACTCCTACGAGCAGTACTTC	CASSLETQGGSGDSYEQYF
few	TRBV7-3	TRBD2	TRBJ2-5	TGTGCCAGCAGCTTAAATCCTAGCGGGGGGCTAGGGGAGACCCAGTACTTC	CASSLNPSGGLGETQYF
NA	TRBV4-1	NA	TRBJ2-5	TGCGCCAGCAGCCCTATTGCGGGGAATTACCAAGAGACCCAGTACTTC	CASSPIAGNYQETQYF
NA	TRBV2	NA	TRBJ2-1	TGTGCCAGCAGTGAAGCGCGCTCGCGAGGAGAGCAGTTCTTC	CASSEARSRGEQFF
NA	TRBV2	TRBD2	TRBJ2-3	TGTGCCAGCAAGGGACTAGCGGGGAGGCAAGATGCGCAGTATTTT	CASKGLAGRQDAQYF
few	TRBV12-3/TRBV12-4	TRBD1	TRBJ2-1	TGTGCCAGCAGTTTGACAGGGTTGAATGGGCAGTTCTTC	CASSLTGLNGQFF
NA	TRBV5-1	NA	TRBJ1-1	TGCGCCAGCAGCTTGGATACAGGGTACGATGAAGCTTTCTTT	CASSLDTGYDEAFF
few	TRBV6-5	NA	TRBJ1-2	TGTGCCAGCAGTCGGGACCTACGCGCTAACTATGGCTACACCTTC	CASSRDLRANYGYTF
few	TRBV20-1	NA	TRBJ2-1	TGCAGTGCTAGACCCATCGCGGGACGGGAGCAGTTCTTC	CSARPIAGREQFF
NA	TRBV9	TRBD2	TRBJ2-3	TGTGCCAGCAGCGTAGGCGGGACTAGCGGCACAGATACGCAGTATTTT	CASSVGGTSGTDTQYF
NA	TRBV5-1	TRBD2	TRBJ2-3	TGCGCCAGCAGCTTGAGCGGGGGAACTAGCACAGATACGCAGTATTTT	CASSLSGGTSTDTQYF